This passage covers 29 T cell receptor beta chains from one sample sequenced in a study of T-cell memory formation after mild COVID-19. TCRdb re-called the 5' RACE reads through MiXCR, storing one row per CDR3 protein. The sample has under 300,000 distinct CDR3 sequences; approximately 10% are singletons. Sample: PBMCs or a T cell subset sorted from them (not recorded which). The source is a man younger than 30 who had mild COVID-19 (a few samples of this study predate the infection). Cell type and time point are not known.

The chain joins TRBV3-1 to TRBJ1-6; D is perhaps TRBD1 (5 bases). CDR1 LGHDT and CDR2 YNNKEL come from the germline V gene (reference sequence). The CDR3 has 18 amino acids. With 4 bases removed from V and 4 bases from J, the gap between germline ends came to 20 bases. CDR3 loop: CASSRLKGRVSYNSPLHF. CDR3 nucleotide sequence: TGTGCCAGCAGCCGCCTAAAGGGCAGGGTTTCTTATAATTCACCCCTCCACTTT.

This clonotype was detected only a few times. The rearrangement joins TRBV15 to TRBJ1-5, with D tentatively TRBD1 (5 bases). Per germline, CDR1 LNHNV and CDR2 YYDKDF (reference sequence). The CDR3 covers 15 residues. The V and J ends lost 3 bases and 3 bases respectively, with 12 bases between them. DNA of the CDR3: TGTGCCACCAGCAGCCCCTCGGGGGTCAATCAGCCCCAGCATTTT. Protein: CATSSPSGVNQPQHF.

There are a few counts of this clonotype. This rearrangement joins TRBV2 to TRBJ2-2; 7 bases match TRBD2. The CDR3 has 14 amino acids. The J segment lost 5 bases and the V segment lost 5 bases, leaving 5 bases of the junction unmatched. Per germline, CDR1 SNHLY and CDR2 FYNNEI. CDR3: CASSRDYQTGELFF. The CDR3 nucleotides read TGTGCCAGCAGTCGGGACTACCAGACCGGGGAGCTGTTTTTT.

This clonotype was recorded a few times. The chain has TRBV27 and TRBJ1-6; 7 bases line up with TRBD1. V was clipped by 6 bases and J by 8 bases; unmatched bases: 7. Germline CDR1 and CDR2: MNHEY and SMNVEV (reference sequence). This CDR3 spans 14 amino acids. The CDR3 DNA reads TGTGCCAGCAGCAACAGGGGACAACATTCACCCCTCCACTTT. Its translation is CASSNRGQHSPLHF.

The chain uses TRBV20-1 and TRBJ1-2, with 9 bases identical to TRBD1. The CDR3 runs 15 residues. Germline V gives CDR1 DFQATT, CDR2 SNEGSKA (reference sequence). V was pared by 5 bases and J by 4 bases, with 11 bases of the junction left unmatched. The CDR3 spells CSALKAGQGGYGYTF. CDR3 sequence (DNA): TGCAGTGCTCTTAAGGCGGGACAGGGAGGCTATGGCTACACCTTC.

This clonotype was detected a few times. This chain joins TRBV6-2 or TRBV6-3 and TRBJ1-1, with no clear D. CDR3 length equals 12 residues. V dropped 11 bases and J dropped 5 bases, with 15 bases sitting between them. Germline CDR1 MNHEY, CDR2 SVGEGT. In DNA, the CDR3 is TGTGCCTCCCAGGCCGGTGATACTGAAGCTTTCTTT. This sequence encodes CASQAGDTEAFF.

This clonotype was seen only a few times. The rearrangement uses TRBV15 and TRBJ1-5; tentative D call: TRBD1 (5 bases). Looked up from germline, CDR1 is LNHNV and CDR2 is YYDKDF (reference sequence). CDR3 length: 13 amino acids. The ends were cut back, 5 bases at V and 6 bases at J, with 11 bases in the middle. This chain's CDR3 is CATSEGASQPQHF. CDR3 in DNA: TGTGCCACCAGCGAAGGGGCGAGTCAGCCCCAGCATTTT.

The chain couples TRBV20-1 to TRBJ2-2, with 7 bases lining up with TRBD1. There are 14 residues in the CDR3. Germline CDR1 reads DFQATT; CDR2 reads SNEGSKA (reference sequence). The V gene end was trimmed by 0 bases and the J gene end by 6 bases; junction bases not matched to a gene: 4. As DNA, the CDR3 is TGCAGTGCTAGAGATCCAGGGGGTCCCGGGGAGCTGTTTTTT. Protein: CSARDPGGPGELFF.

V is TRBV15 and J is TRBJ2-5; D unresolved. CDR1 is LNHNV, CDR2 YYDKDF, per germline (reference sequence). CDR3 size: 13 residues. V dropped 2 bases and J dropped 1 base, with 5 bases sitting between them. In nucleotides, the CDR3 is TGTGCCACCAGCAGAACCACCCAAGAGACCCAGTACTTC. Translated: CATSRTTQETQYF.

This clonotype appeared a few times. The chain links TRBV7-6 to TRBJ1-2; no definite D call. In germline, CDR1 is SGHVS, CDR2 FNYEAQ. Trimming stripped 3 bases from V and 3 bases from J, with 17 bases between. There are 16 residues in the CDR3. The CDR3 loop is CASSLASTRTDYGYTF. In nucleotides, the CDR3 is TGTGCCAGCAGCTTGGCTTCGACACGTACAGACTATGGCTACACCTTC.

V gene TRBV7-9 combines with J gene TRBJ2-5, with 7 nucleotides matching TRBD1. Germline loops: CDR1 SEHNR, CDR2 FQNEAQ (reference sequence). CDR3 length: 15 residues. The junction had 8 bases not matched to a gene; V was cut back by 2 bases and J by 5 bases. The CDR3: CASSLRQGEVETQYF. In DNA, the CDR3 is TGTGCCAGCAGCTTAAGACAGGGAGAAGTTGAGACCCAGTACTTC. The entire variable domain, with the rest obtained from reference TRBV7-9 and TRBJ2-5, is as follows: DTGVSQNPRHKITKRGQNVTFRCDPISEHNRLYWYRQTLGQGPEFLTYFQNEAQLEKSRLLSDRFSAERPKGSFSTLEIQRTEQGDSAMYLCASSLRQGEVETQYFGPGTRLLVL.

This clonotype has only a few counts. The V call is TRBV5-6, the J call TRBJ2-5; D remains unclear. The V gene lost 3 bases and the J gene lost 5 bases, with 14 bases spanning the gap. CDR1 is SGHDT, CDR2 YYEEEE, per germline. There are 14 residues in the CDR3. The CDR3 loop is CASSYGSSFETQYF. DNA for the CDR3: TGTGCCAGCAGCTATGGTAGCTCGTTCGAGACCCAGTACTTC.

The J gene is TRBJ2-5, the V gene TRBV5-4, with a weak D call TRBD2 (6 bases). This CDR3 comprises 14 residues. The germline gives CDR1 SGHNT, CDR2 YYREEE (reference sequence). V was trimmed by 4 bases and J by 2 bases, leaving 12 bases between them. The DNA of the CDR3 is TGTGCCAGCAGCAGAGTGGGGAGGCAAGAGACCCAGTACTTC. Translating it yields CASSRVGRQETQYF.

This clonotype occurred a few times. The chain employs TRBV3-1 and TRBJ2-1; weak D call: TRBD1 (6 bases). Germline V CDR1 and CDR2: LGHDT, YNNKEL (reference sequence). Trimming left V 2 bases short and J 8 bases short, with 13 bases between. CDR3 length equals 14 residues. This chain's CDR3 is CASSQQTGSHEQFF. The CDR3 region has the DNA TGTGCCAGCAGCCAACAGACAGGATCCCATGAGCAGTTCTTC.

The genes are TRBV5-5 and TRBJ1-6; 8 positions match TRBD1. Germline V gene lookup returns CDR1 SGHKS and CDR2 YYEKEE (reference sequence). V shed 4 bases and J 9 bases; nucleotides not matched to a gene: 3. The CDR3 is 13 amino acids. CDR3 loop: CASSRTGTSPLHF. In DNA form, the CDR3 reads TGTGCCAGCAGCCGGACAGGGACTTCACCCCTCCACTTT.

Turning to this clonotype: This may be a read error, as it is one base from a much larger clone. The rearrangement links TRBV5-1 to TRBJ2-3, with a possible D match to TRBD1 (5 bases). Germline V gene data show CDR1 as SGHRS and CDR2 as YFSETQ. The CDR3 sequence is 14 residues long. The CDR3 loop is CASTLFTGPDTQYF. CDR3 coding DNA: TGCGCCAGCACCTTGTTCACAGGCCCAGATACGCAGTATTTT.

This clonotype was seen a handful of times. The chain joins TRBV5-1 to TRBJ2-1; TRBD2 aligns across 9 bases. This CDR3 contains 15 residues. With V trimmed by 2 bases and J by 7 bases, 7 bases remained unmatched. Germline CDR1 is SGHRS and CDR2 is YFSETQ. The CDR3 nucleotides read TGCGCCAGCAGCTTCCTAGCGGGGCCGGCGAATGAGCAGTTCTTC. Protein product: CASSFLAGPANEQFF.

The V and J genes are TRBV6-2 or TRBV6-3 and TRBJ1-5, with D perhaps matching TRBD1 (6 bases). The CDR3 runs to 14 residues. The V and J ends lost 6 bases and 5 bases respectively, with 14 bases between them. From germline, CDR1 is MNHEY and CDR2 SVGEGT. CDR3 protein: CASSQTGPDQPQHF. CDR3 in DNA: TGTGCCAGCAGCCAGACAGGTCCGGATCAGCCCCAGCATTTT.

The chain combines TRBV20-1 with TRBJ1-1; TRBD1 agrees at 8 bases. Germline CDR1 and CDR2: DFQATT and SNEGSKA (reference sequence). This CDR3 region has 13 residues. J lost 0 bases, V lost 5 bases, and 2 bases had no gene match. DNA of the CDR3: TGCAGTGCTGGGACAGGAATGAACACTGAAGCTTTCTTT. Amino acid sequence: CSAGTGMNTEAFF.

This clonotype has only a few counts. This rearrangement joins TRBV20-1 to TRBJ1-5, with TRBD1 identical over 8 bases. Trimming cost V 2 bases and J 4 bases; bases outside gene matches: 7. The CDR3 has 15 residues. Germline V gene lookup returns CDR1 DFQATT and CDR2 SNEGSKA (reference sequence). This CDR3 is CSARYSGGRNQPQHF. The CDR3 region has the DNA TGCAGTGCTAGATACTCAGGGGGCAGAAATCAGCCCCAGCATTTT.

In this sample, this clonotype turned up many times. CDR3 bases: TGCGCCAGCAGCAGTCTCGACTTTCAAGAGACCCAGTACTTC. It is translated as CASSSLDFQETQYF. The chain joins TRBV5-1 to TRBJ2-5, with no clear D. The CDR3 length is 14 residues. Germline-derived CDR1 and CDR2 are SGHRS and YFSETQ. The V gene lost 4 bases and the J gene lost 2 bases, with 12 bases spanning the gap.

This clonotype was observed a few times. This CDR3 is CASSIERDSPLHF. DNA for the CDR3: TGTGCCAGTAGTATAGAGAGGGACTCACCCCTCCACTTT. The chain combines TRBV19 with TRBJ1-6; D may be TRBD1 (5 bases). The germline gives CDR1 LNHDA, CDR2 SQIVND (reference sequence). The V gene lost 0 bases and the J gene lost 10 bases, with 7 bases spanning the gap. This CDR3 is 13 amino acids long.

The V gene is TRBV18, the J gene TRBJ1-4, with 8 bases that match TRBD1. The CDR3 has 16 amino acids. Per germline, CDR1 KGHSH and CDR2 LQKENI. The ends lost 0 bases at V and 7 bases at J; junction bases unmatched: 7. CDR3 loop: CASSPPEEQGGEKLFF. The CDR3 DNA follows: TGTGCCAGCTCACCACCGGAGGAACAGGGGGGTGAAAAACTGTTTTTT.

This chain uses TRBV7-9 with TRBJ2-7; maybe TRBD2 (7 bases). The CDR3 covers 14 residues. CDR1 SEHNR and CDR2 FQNEAQ come from the germline V gene (reference sequence). Trimming left V 8 bases short and J 0 bases short, with 14 bases between. The CDR3 region has the DNA TGTGCCAGCGGGGGGGCGGGAATCTCCTACGAGCAGTACTTC. This sequence encodes CASGGAGISYEQYF. Full variable domain (outside the CDR3, taken from reference TRBV7-9 and TRBJ2-7): DTGVSQNPRHKITKRGQNVTFRCDPISEHNRLYWYRQTLGQGPEFLTYFQNEAQLEKSRLLSDRFSAERPKGSFSTLEIQRTEQGDSAMYLCASGGAGISYEQYFGPGTRLTVT.

This clonotype turned up a few times. This chain uses TRBV11-2 with TRBJ2-3; D might be TRBD2 (6 bases). Germline V gene lookup returns CDR1 SGHAT and CDR2 FQNNGV. The CDR3 runs 16 residues. The V gene lost 5 bases and the J gene lost 0 bases, with 15 bases spanning the gap. The CDR3 protein is CASSPGTFSSTDTQYF. As DNA, the CDR3 is TGTGCCAGCAGCCCCGGGACTTTTTCTAGCACAGATACGCAGTATTTT.

This clonotype was detected a few times. The chain combines TRBV20-1 with TRBJ1-3; maybe TRBD1 (5 bases). V lost 5 bases and J lost 2, with 16 bases in between. Germline assignment: CDR1 DFQATT and CDR2 SNEGSKA (reference sequence). This CDR3 is built from 15 residues. The CDR3 loop is CSARETVHAGNTIYF. DNA of the CDR3: TGCAGTGCTCGTGAGACAGTCCATGCTGGAAACACCATATATTTT.

This clonotype was picked up a small number of times. The V gene is TRBV5-1, the J gene TRBJ2-1; 8 bases map to TRBD1. V was clipped by 7 bases and J by 6 bases; unmatched bases: 15. CDR1 and CDR2 from the germline V gene are SGHRS and YFSETQ. This CDR3 spans 16 amino acids. The CDR3 here is CASGIRTGNNRNEQFF. In DNA form, the CDR3 reads TGCGCCAGCGGAATCAGGACAGGGAATAATCGCAATGAGCAGTTCTTC.

V and J are TRBV11-2 and TRBJ2-1; D possibly uses TRBD1 or TRBD2 (5 bases each). Trimming removed 5 bases from V and 8 bases from J, with 13 bases in between. Germline CDR1 and CDR2: SGHAT and FQNNGV. The CDR3 sequence is 13 residues long. The CDR3 spells CASSGQLGDEQFF. CDR3 DNA sequence: TGTGCCAGCAGCGGACAACTAGGAGATGAGCAGTTCTTC.

The gene calls are TRBV27 and TRBJ1-5; possible D gene TRBD1, 5 bases. The germline V gene encodes CDR1 MNHEY and CDR2 SMNVEV (reference sequence). V was clipped by 6 bases and J by 2 bases, with 14 bases between them. The CDR3 has 15 amino acids. CDR3 sequence reads: CASRTGASGNQPQHF. The DNA of the CDR3 is TGTGCCAGCAGGACCGGGGCCTCCGGCAATCAGCCCCAGCATTTT.